The rows below give T cell receptor beta chains drawn from one sample of a study of somatic mutations in cytotoxic T cells in rheumatoid arthritis. The protocol was immunoSEQ multiplex PCR, while the TCRdb copy is restricted to in-frame clones and leaves out a portion. The data contain around 12,000 clones, around 80% of them seen just once; the ten biggest clones take up more than 30%. The source material was CD8+ T cells sorted from blood. Every receptor here comes from an adult with rheumatoid arthritis. CDR3s include the opening cysteine and the closing phenylalanine or tryptophan. Each record gives: V gene, clone size, J gene, D gene, CDR3 DNA, CDR3 protein. The D gene is left open where the match is weak. Size is stated for part of the rows, as once, few or many counts, or as a class when the clone is expanded.

>TRBV30|.|TRBJ2-1|.
TGTGCCTGGAGTGGAAGTCACGAGGAACAGTTCTTC
CAWSGSHEEQFF
>TRBV25-1|.|TRBJ2-7|.
TGTGCCAGCAGTGAAACCCCAACAGACTACGAGCAGTACTTC
CASSETPTDYEQYF
>TRBV18|.|TRBJ2-1|.
TGTGCCAGCTCACCTCTACAGGGAAATGAGCAGTTCTTC
CASSPLQGNEQFF
>TRBV5-6|.|TRBJ1-1|TRBD1
TGTGCCAGCAGCCATACAGGGGGCACTGAAGCTTTCTTT
CASSHTGGTEAFF
>TRBV7-9|few|TRBJ2-6|.
TGTGCCAGCAGACCAGGGGGGGACAGTTTCTCTGGGGCCAACGTCCTGACTTTC
CASRPGGDSFSGANVLTF
>TRBV6-1|.|TRBJ1-2|.
TGTGCCAGCAGTGAACTTAGGGGGAATGGCTACACCTTC
CASSELRGNGYTF
>TRBV10-2|.|TRBJ2-3|.
TGCGCCAGCAGCCTGCGGCCACGCACAGATACGCAGTATTTT
CASSLRPRTDTQYF
>TRBV29-1|once|TRBJ2-3|TRBD1
TGCAGCGTTGCCGACAGGGCTAGCACAGATACGCAGTATTTT
CSVADRASTDTQYF
>TRBV7-8|.|TRBJ2-7|TRBD1
TGTGCCAGCAGCCCCTACTTAGGGGGCGGAGAGGTCTACGAGCAGTACTTC
CASSPYLGGGEVYEQYF
>TRBV28|.|TRBJ2-7|.
TGTGCCAGCAGTTTATTGGGGGAGCAGTACTTC
CASSLLGEQYF
>TRBV12-5|.|TRBJ2-1|TRBD2
TGTGCTAGTGGGGGGTGGCGGGAGGGCCTATACAATGAGCAGTTCTTC
CASGGWREGLYNEQFF
>TRBV9|.|TRBJ2-5|TRBD2
TGTGCCAGCAGCCCTCTAGCGGGGAAAGAGACCCAGTACTTC
CASSPLAGKETQYF
>TRBV9|.|TRBJ2-6|TRBD1
TGTGCCACCCAAGGGACAGGGTCTGGGGCCAACGTCCTGACTTTC
CATQGTGSGANVLTF
>TRBV28|few|TRBJ2-5|.
TGTGCCAGCAGTTTTCTGGGGCGCAGGGAGACCCAGTACTTC
CASSFLGRRETQYF
>TRBV4-3|.|TRBJ2-4|.
TGCGCCAGCAGCCAAGATCCGCGGGGGCACATTCAGTACTTC
CASSQDPRGHIQYF
>TRBV5-1|.|TRBJ1-1|TRBD1
TGCGCCAGCAGCTGGGGGGACAGGGAGGTCTTTGCCCCGAACACTGAAGCTTTCTTT
CASSWGDREVFAPNTEAFF
>TRBV5-4|.|TRBJ1-5|.
TGTGCCAGCAGCTTACGGGGAGGGAATCAGCCCCAGCATTTT
CASSLRGGNQPQHF
>TRBV9|.|TRBJ1-2|.
TGTGCCAGCAGGGACTTCTATGGCTACACCTTC
CASRDFYGYTF
>TRBV11-2|.|TRBJ2-7|TRBD1
TGTGCCAGCAGTTATGACAGGGGGGACTACGAGCAGTACTTC
CASSYDRGDYEQYF
>TRBV9|few|TRBJ1-1|.
TGTGCCAGCAGCTCCTGGACAGATCACACTGAAGCTTTCTTT
CASSSWTDHTEAFF
>TRBV4-3|.|TRBJ2-3|.
TGCGCCAGCAGCCCCGGGGCGGCGGTTAGCACAGATACGCAGTATTTT
CASSPGAAVSTDTQYF
>TRBV19|.|TRBJ1-5|.
TGTGCCACCAAATTGATGGAGGTGAGGAATCAGCCCCAGCATTTT
CATKLMEVRNQPQHF
>TRBV30|once|TRBJ2-7|.
TGTGCCTGGAGTTTTTCGGGGCCCTACGAGCAGTACTTC
CAWSFSGPYEQYF
>TRBV7-9|.|TRBJ2-1|TRBD1
TGTGCCAGTGAGGGGGCAGGCCCCTACAATGAGCAGTTCTTC
CASEGAGPYNEQFF
>TRBV29-1|few|TRBJ1-4|.
TGCAGCGTTGGAACGGACGGCACTAATGAAAAACTGTTTTTT
CSVGTDGTNEKLFF
>TRBV4-1|.|TRBJ1-5|.
TGCGCCAGCAGCCAATGGGAGGTTGGTCAGCCCCAGCATTTT
CASSQWEVGQPQHF
>TRBV7-2|.|TRBJ1-6|.
TGTGCCAGCAGCTTTCCACTTGGACTTGTGAATTCACCCCTCCACTTT
CASSFPLGLVNSPLHF
>TRBV6-6|.|TRBJ2-7|.
TGTGCCAGCATTCGCGGGGCCTACGAGCAGTACTTC
CASIRGAYEQYF
>TRBV5-6|.|TRBJ2-5|.
TGTGCCAGCAGCTTACCAGGGATCTTTTCCCAAGAGACCCAGTACTTC
CASSLPGIFSQETQYF
>TRBV7-9|.|TRBJ2-5|.
TGTGCCAGCAGCAGCGGGTTAGGCCAAGAGACCCAGTACTTC
CASSSGLGQETQYF
>TRBV7-7|.|TRBJ2-7|.
TGTGCTAGCAGCTTGGGAGAAGGAAACGAGCAGTACTTC
CASSLGEGNEQYF
>TRBV7-6|.|TRBJ2-7|TRBD1
TGTGCCAGCAGCCCGACAGGGGGCACCTACGCCGAGCAGTACTTC
CASSPTGGTYAEQYF
>TRBV13|.|TRBJ2-1|.
TGTGCCAGCAGCTTATTCTACAATGAGCAGTTCTTC
CASSLFYNEQFF
>TRBV27|.|TRBJ1-4|.
TGTGCCAGCAGCCCTTCGACCGGGGAAACTAATGAAAAACTGTTTTTT
CASSPSTGETNEKLFF
>TRBV7-9|.|TRBJ2-1|.
TGTGCCAGCAGCTTACTAGTTGAGCAGTTCTTC
CASSLLVEQFF